This T cell receptor (beta chain) was observed in a study of Ad26.COV2.S vaccination and SARS-CoV-2 variants. Overall study findings and caveats: It was reported that spike-specific CD8+ and CD4+ T cell responses were substantially broad after vaccination. Analytic work on TCR breadth and depth might have understated the full extent of total T cell responses.

Assay used: immunoSEQ multiplex PCR; TCRdb lists only in-frame clones, some missing. The sample has more than 150,000 clones, 70% to 90% seen once. A remark on this clone: The antigen remains undetermined.

After removal of 0 bases from V and 2 bases from J, the junction contained 5 bases not matched to a gene. CDR3 length equals 16 residues. Germline CDR1 and CDR2: LGHDT and YNNKEL (reference sequence). The receptor's source is a human donor who had recovered from COVID-19. The V call is TRBV3-1 (or the pseudogene TRBV3-2), the J call TRBJ2-3, with 7 bases aligning to TRBD2. This specimen consisted of peripheral blood, obtained after recovery from COVID-19. The CDR3 is CASSQERLAVTDTQYF. CDR3 nucleotides: TGTGCCAGCAGCCAAGAGCGTCTAGCGGTCACAGATACGCAGTATTTT.